This TCR beta chain was recorded in a study of OX40 agonist ivuxolimab in advanced cancers. Study information: The drug used for patients, ivuxolimab, was an agonistic anti-OX40 (CD134) antibody. Study-level results: More expanded clones were seen, on average, in CD8+ T cells than in CD4+.

The table came from immunoSEQ multiplex PCR; TCRdb's copy has only in-frame clones and leaves some out. The profile shows tens of thousands of clones, 82% of them singletons. Worth noting for this clone: Its specificity is not known.

Per germline, CDR1 MNHEY and CDR2 SVGAGI. Trimming removed 2 bases at V and 2 bases at J, with 11 bases between. This CDR3 has 15 amino acids. The specimen comprised CD4+ or CD8+ T cells sorted from blood, sampled in a trial of the OX40 agonist ivuxolimab. The receptor was isolated from an adult with an advanced solid tumor such as melanoma, head and neck, liver or kidney cancer. The chain is built from TRBV6-5 and TRBJ2-3; the D gene could be TRBD1 or TRBD2 (5 bases each). The CDR3 spells CASSYTGTDTDTQYF. DNA for the CDR3: TGTGCCAGCAGTTACACGGGGACGGACACAGATACGCAGTATTTT.